This T cell receptor beta chain was captured by sequencing in a study of blood T cell repertoires in COVID-19. The wider study: Material from acute and convalescent COVID-19 was sourced from the United States, Italy and Spain. The analysed material was cDNA or gDNA that came from T cells, B-cell-depleted T cells, or PBMCs.

In the authors' workflow: By means of reference gene primer amplification, nucleated cell counts were estimated. Some clones are missing from TCRdb's copy, which holds only in-frame ones; the method was immunoSEQ multiplex PCR. The V and J calls and the clone size are those of that table, but D and trimming were determined from the DNA. The profile shows approximately 320,000 clones, 75% to 85% of them singletons. The germline V gene encodes CDR1 SGHKS and CDR2 YYEKEE (reference sequence). CDR3 length: 15 amino acids. Trimming shortened V by 2 bases and J by 0 bases, and 11 bases separated the two germline ends.

This rearrangement joins TRBV5-5 to TRBJ1-1; D might be TRBD1 (6 bases). The material sequenced was peripheral blood. The source of this sequence is a human donor in a cohort sampled during active COVID-19. The CDR3 reads CASSFAGELNTEAFF. Written as DNA, the CDR3 is TGTGCCAGCAGCTTTGCAGGGGAGTTGAACACTGAAGCTTTCTTT.